Listed below are T cell receptor beta chains from one sample, sequenced in a study of blood T cell repertoires in COVID-19. Assay: immunoSEQ multiplex PCR; the TCRdb copy retains only in-frame clones and omits some. The sample carries about 65,000 clones, roughly 82% recorded once. Sequenced sample: peripheral blood. All receptors derive from a human donor in a cohort sampled during active COVID-19. The CDR3 runs from the conserved cysteine through the conserved F or W. D genes are given only for firm matches. Rows give clone size only sometimes, using once, few, many, or a class for an expanded clone.

V,length,D,size,J,CDR3,DNA
TRBV2,17,TRBD1,-,TRBJ2-7,CASSGVVRGTNSYEQYF,TGTGCCAGCAGTGGAGTTGTCAGGGGGACGAATTCCTACGAGCAGTACTTC
TRBV7-2,17,TRBD1,few,TRBJ1-3,CASSLMTGASSGNTIYF,TGTGCCAGCAGCCTCATGACAGGGGCCAGCTCTGGAAACACCATATATTTT
TRBV2,14,TRBD2,-,TRBJ2-1,CASGIQRGTNEQFF,TGTGCCAGCGGGATCCAGCGGGGGACCAATGAGCAGTTCTTC
TRBV28,15,TRBD1,-,TRBJ2-7,CASSNSGTGRGEQYF,TGTGCCAGCAGCAACTCCGGGACAGGGCGCGGGGAGCAGTACTTC
TRBV28,15,-,-,TRBJ1-2,CASSYQGSANYGYTF,TGTGCCAGCTCCTATCAGGGGAGTGCTAACTATGGCTACACCTTC
TRBV5-6,13,-,-,TRBJ1-2,CASSAGTLYGYTF,TGTGCCAGCAGCGCCGGGACTCTCTATGGCTACACCTTC
TRBV6-2/TRBV6-3,12,-,-,TRBJ2-7,CASSPQKYEQYF,TGTGCCAGCAGCCCCCAAAAATACGAGCAGTACTTC
TRBV6-5,14,TRBD2,-,TRBJ2-7,CASRLAGVAYEQYF,TGTGCCAGCAGACTAGCGGGGGTCGCCTACGAGCAGTACTTC
TRBV7-6,15,TRBD1,few,TRBJ2-1,CASSLLGQTYNEQFF,TGTGCCAGCAGCTTACTGGGACAGACCTACAATGAGCAGTTCTTC
TRBV29-1,14,TRBD1,once,TRBJ1-2,CSVDSGTGEYGYTF,TGCAGCGTTGACTCCGGGACAGGGGAGTACGGCTACACCTTC
TRBV4-2,17,-,-,TRBJ1-3,CASSQGFRGRRGNTIYF,TGTGCCAGCAGCCAAGGGTTCAGGGGACGTCGGGGAAACACCATATATTTT
TRBV18,14,-,-,TRBJ2-7,CASSPGAAIREQYF,TGTGCCAGCTCACCGGGAGCGGCAATCCGGGAGCAGTACTTC
TRBV7-9,15,-,-,TRBJ1-2,CASSLGGAFNYGYTF,TGTGCCAGCAGCTTAGGCGGGGCCTTCAACTATGGCTACACCTTC
TRBV18,14,-,-,TRBJ2-6,CASSPSSGANVLTF,TGTGCCAGCTCACCCAGCTCTGGGGCCAACGTCCTGACTTTC
TRBV21-1,18,-,once,TRBJ1-2,CASSNWLTVGPGYYGYTF,TGTGCCAGCAGCAATTGGCTTACAGTGGGTCCAGGGTACTATGGCTACACCTTC
TRBV18,15,-,-,TRBJ2-3,CASSPFRGNTDTQYF,TGTGCCAGCTCACCATTTAGGGGGAACACAGATACGCAGTATTTT
TRBV29-1,14,TRBD1,-,TRBJ2-3,CSAARGPATDTQYF,TGCAGCGCTGCCAGGGGGCCCGCCACAGATACGCAGTATTTT
TRBV23-1,14,-,-,TRBJ2-7,CASSHTDSCYEQYF,TGCGCCAGCAGTCATACTGACAGTTGTTACGAGCAGTACTTC
TRBV5-1,15,-,few,TRBJ1-6,CASSPQGRVGSPLHF,TGCGCCAGCAGCCCACAGGGCCGAGTTGGATCACCCCTCCACTTT
TRBV7-9,14,-,-,TRBJ1-6,CATRVSGEQSPLHF,TGTGCCACACGAGTCTCAGGGGAACAATCACCCCTCCACTTT
TRBV14,13,-,-,TRBJ2-2,CASSQWATGELFF,TGTGCCAGCAGCCAATGGGCCACCGGGGAGCTGTTTTTT
TRBV6-2/TRBV6-3,13,-,-,TRBJ1-2,CASSQTGDYGYTF,TGTGCCAGCAGTCAAACGGGGGACTATGGCTACACCTTC
TRBV19,15,-,-,TRBJ1-2,CASSNDSRAGLGYTF,TGTGCCAGTAGTAACGACAGTCGAGCCGGTCTTGGCTACACCTTC
TRBV6-4,16,TRBD1,-,TRBJ1-2,CASSGTSGQGVRGYTF,TGTGCCAGCAGTGGAACGTCGGGACAGGGGGTTCGTGGCTACACCTTC
TRBV6-1,13,-,-,TRBJ1-5,CASSENRNQPQHF,TGTGCCAGCAGTGAAAACCGGAATCAGCCCCAGCATTTT
TRBV9,14,-,-,TRBJ2-5,CASSVKAGAETQYF,TGTGCCAGCAGCGTTAAGGCGGGGGCGGAGACCCAGTACTTC
TRBV4-1,13,-,-,TRBJ1-2,CASSQGGDYGYTF,TGCGCCAGCAGCCAAGGGGGGGATTATGGCTACACCTTC
TRBV2,15,TRBD2,-,TRBJ2-7,CASSEVGGVPYEQYF,TGTGCCAGCAGTGAAGTCGGGGGGGTGCCCTACGAGCAGTACTTC
TRBV4-1,18,TRBD1,-,TRBJ2-2,CASSHFWTGKLSTGELFF,TGCGCCAGCAGCCATTTCTGGACAGGGAAGCTTAGCACCGGGGAGCTGTTTTTT
TRBV14,15,TRBD2,-,TRBJ2-3,CASSQWRGSTDTQYF,TGTGCCAGCAGCCAGTGGCGGGGGAGCACAGATACGCAGTATTTT
TRBV7-9,13,-,-,TRBJ2-7,CASSLGSGYEQYF,TGTGCCAGCAGCTTAGGATCGGGCTACGAGCAGTACTTC
TRBV4-2,19,TRBD2,-,TRBJ2-5,CASSPGLGGFQRAAETQYF,TGTGCCAGCAGCCCCGGACTAGGCGGATTCCAAAGGGCGGCAGAGACCCAGTACTTC
TRBV4-1,15,TRBD1,-,TRBJ2-1,CASSQARTGPNEQFF,TGCGCCAGCAGCCAAGCCCGGACAGGGCCCAATGAGCAGTTCTTC
TRBV30,12,-,-,TRBJ2-3,CAWVPGTDTQYF,TGTGCCTGGGTCCCTGGCACAGATACGCAGTATTTT
TRBV10-3,14,TRBD1,-,TRBJ1-1,CAISVGQGTTEAFF,TGTGCCATCAGTGTCGGACAGGGGACCACTGAAGCTTTCTTT
TRBV4-3,14,-,-,TRBJ1-5,CATSKPQVNQPQHF,TGCGCCACTTCCAAGCCACAGGTAAATCAGCCCCAGCATTTT
TRBV5-1,14,-,-,TRBJ2-2,CASSFGINTGELFF,TGCGCCAGCAGCTTTGGCATTAACACCGGGGAGCTGTTTTTT
TRBV5-4,15,-,-,TRBJ2-3,CASSLTTGSSDTQYF,TGTGCCAGCAGCCTTACGACGGGGTCCTCAGATACGCAGTATTTT
TRBV11-2,15,-,once,TRBJ1-3,CASSLDQRSGNTIYF,TGTGCCAGCAGCTTAGATCAGCGATCTGGAAACACCATATATTTT
TRBV5-6,14,-,-,TRBJ1-5,CASSLGRGGQPQHF,TGTGCCAGCAGCTTGGGGAGGGGTGGTCAGCCCCAGCATTTT
TRBV7-2,13,-,-,TRBJ1-2,CASTAYLPGGYTF,TGTGCCAGCACCGCTTATCTGCCCGGGGGCTACACCTTC
TRBV6-1,16,TRBD1,once,TRBJ1-4,CASSVAQGGRNEKLFF,TGTGCCAGCAGTGTCGCTCAAGGGGGCAGGAATGAAAAACTGTTTTTT
TRBV7-9,14,-,-,TRBJ1-2,CASSLAGGGEGYTF,TGTGCCAGCAGCTTAGCGGGCGGAGGGGAAGGCTACACCTTC
TRBV30,11,-,-,TRBJ2-5,CAWSQQETQYF,TGTGCCTGGAGTCAGCAAGAGACCCAGTACTTC
TRBV7-6,15,-,-,TRBJ1-4,CASSLAAGGNEKLFF,TGTGCCAGCAGCTTAGCGGCGGGGGGTAATGAAAAACTGTTTTTT
TRBV27,16,-,once,TRBJ1-1,CASSRWRAEANTEAFF,TGTGCCAGCAGTCGGTGGAGGGCTGAGGCGAACACTGAAGCTTTCTTT
TRBV11-2,15,-,-,TRBJ1-4,CASSLGPREREKLFF,TGTGCCAGCAGCTTAGGCCCCAGGGAAAGGGAAAAACTGTTTTTT